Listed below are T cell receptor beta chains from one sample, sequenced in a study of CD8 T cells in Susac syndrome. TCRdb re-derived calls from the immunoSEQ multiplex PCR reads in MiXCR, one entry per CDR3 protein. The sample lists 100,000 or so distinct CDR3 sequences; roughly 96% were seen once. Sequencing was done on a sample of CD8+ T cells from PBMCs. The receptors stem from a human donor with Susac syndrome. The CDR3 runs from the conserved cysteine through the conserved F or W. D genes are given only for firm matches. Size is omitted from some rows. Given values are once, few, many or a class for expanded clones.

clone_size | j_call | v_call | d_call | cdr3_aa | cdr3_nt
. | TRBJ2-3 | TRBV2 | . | CASSVERGRTDTQYF | TGTGCCAGCAGTGTTGAGAGGGGACGTACAGATACGCAGTATTTT
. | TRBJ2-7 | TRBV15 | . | CATRNVGETFYEQYF | TGTGCCACCAGGAACGTGGGGGAAACTTTCTACGAGCAGTACTTC
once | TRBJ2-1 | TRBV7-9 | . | CASSPAHEQFF | TGTGCCAGCAGCCCCGCCCATGAGCAGTTCTTC
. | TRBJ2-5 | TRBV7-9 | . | CASRRESNIEETQYF | TGTGCCAGCAGGCGAGAATCGAATATCGAAGAGACCCAGTACTTC
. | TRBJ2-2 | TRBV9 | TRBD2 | CASSGLAGGLGDTGELFF | TGTGCCAGCAGCGGACTAGCGGGGGGGCTGGGCGACACCGGGGAGCTGTTTTTT
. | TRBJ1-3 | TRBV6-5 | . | CASSREQGWGNTIYF | TGTGCCAGCAGTAGGGAGCAGGGGTGGGGAAACACCATATATTTT
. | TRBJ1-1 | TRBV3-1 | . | CASSSGHLGLYTEAFF | TGTGCCAGCAGCTCAGGGCATCTAGGTCTGTACACTGAAGCTTTCTTT
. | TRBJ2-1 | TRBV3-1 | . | CASRPTSSSYNEQFF | TGTGCCAGCAGACCTACATCCAGCTCCTACAATGAGCAGTTCTTC
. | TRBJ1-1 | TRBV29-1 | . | CSVPDGVGVTEAFF | TGCAGCGTACCCGATGGGGTGGGTGTCACTGAAGCTTTCTTT
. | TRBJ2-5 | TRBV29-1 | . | CSVEGDTIGETQYF | TGCAGCGTTGAAGGGGACACCATCGGGGAGACCCAGTACTTC
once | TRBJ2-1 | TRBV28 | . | CASSRLENEQFF | TGTGCCAGCAGTCGACTAGAAAATGAGCAGTTCTTC
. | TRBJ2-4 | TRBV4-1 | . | CASSQGGLAKNIQYF | TGCGCCAGCAGCCAAGGAGGGCTAGCCAAAAACATTCAGTACTTC
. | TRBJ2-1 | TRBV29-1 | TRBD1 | CSVEPGQAYNEQFF | TGCAGCGTTGAACCGGGACAGGCCTACAATGAGCAGTTCTTC
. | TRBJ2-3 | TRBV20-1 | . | CSANPPAGTDTQYF | TGCAGTGCTAACCCCCCGGCGGGCACAGATACGCAGTATTTT
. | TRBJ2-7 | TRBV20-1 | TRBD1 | CSASRTGTSPYEQYF | TGCAGTGCTTCCCGGACAGGGACTTCCCCCTACGAGCAGTACTTC
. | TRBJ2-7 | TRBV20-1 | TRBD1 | CSARNPTGEAYEQYF | TGCAGTGCTAGAAACCCGACAGGGGAAGCCTACGAGCAGTACTTC
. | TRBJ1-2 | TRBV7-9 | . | CASSHTQGVNYGYTF | TGTGCCAGCAGCCACACACAGGGAGTGAACTATGGCTACACCTTC
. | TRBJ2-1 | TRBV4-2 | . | CASSQDSPAAVSSYNEQFF | TGTGCCAGCAGCCAAGATAGTCCAGCGGCCGTGAGCTCCTACAATGAGCAGTTCTTC
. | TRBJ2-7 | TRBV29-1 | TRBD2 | CSVQAGGRGEQYF | TGCAGCGTCCAAGCGGGAGGAAGAGGCGAGCAGTACTTC
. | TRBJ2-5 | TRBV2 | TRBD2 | CASTSGYGQTQYF | TGTGCCAGCACTAGCGGCTATGGGCAGACCCAGTACTTC
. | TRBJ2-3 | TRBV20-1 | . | CSARAADTQYF | TGCAGTGCTAGAGCGGCAGATACGCAGTATTTT
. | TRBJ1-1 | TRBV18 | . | CASSSNRGEAFF | TGTGCCAGCTCATCGAACCGGGGTGAAGCTTTCTTT